These 23 T cell receptor beta chains were all obtained from the same sample, sequenced in a study of T cells after yellow fever vaccination. MiXCR, run by TCRdb on the 5' RACE reads, gives a single entry per CDR3 protein. The sample has around 310,000 distinct CDR3 sequences, 4% to 5.5% seen once; the top ten hold approximately 20%. The sequences come from PBMCs, collected 15 days after the yellow fever booster vaccination. Every receptor here comes from a man between 18 and 35 years old who received the YFV17D yellow fever vaccine.

The chain is built from TRBV27 and TRBJ1-2; TRBD1 agrees at 7 bases. This CDR3 spans 14 amino acids. J gave up 5 bases and V 6 bases, and 9 bases lay outside the gene matches. Germline V gene data show CDR1 as MNHEY and CDR2 as SMNVEV (reference sequence). The CDR3 bases are TGTGCCAGCAGCTTGACAGGGAACACTTATGGCTACACCTTC. It is translated as CASSLTGNTYGYTF.

This clonotype turned up a few times. The V call is TRBV20-1, the J call TRBJ1-1; D is possibly TRBD1 (6 bases). V lost 6 bases to trimming and J lost 0 bases, with 17 bases between them. The germline CDR1 and CDR2 sequences are DFQATT and SNEGSKA (reference sequence). The CDR3 totals 15 residues. The CDR3 sequence: CSAQRGGILNTEAFF. DNA for the CDR3: TGCAGTGCCCAAAGGGGGGGGATATTGAACACTGAAGCTTTCTTT.

This clonotype was seen many times. This chain connects TRBV12-3 or TRBV12-4 to TRBJ2-6; the match to TRBD1 covers 7 bases. The CDR3 sequence is 15 residues long. V dropped 3 bases and J dropped 2; count of bases not matched to a gene: 1. Here the CDR3 reads CASSFTGAGANVLTF. The DNA of the CDR3 is TGTGCCAGCAGTTTTACAGGGGCTGGGGCCAACGTCCTGACTTTC.

This clonotype was observed once. The chain has TRBV2 and TRBJ2-7; D is unclear. This CDR3 spans 13 amino acids. CDR1 and CDR2 (germline): SNHLY, FYNNEI. V lost 6 bases to trimming and J lost 3 bases, with 12 bases between them. CDR3 region: CASRESNSYEQYV. CDR3 DNA sequence: TGTGCCAGCAGGGAGAGTAACAGCTACGAGCAGTACGTC.

This CDR3 reads CASSFRTESYEQYF. The CDR3 bases are TGCGCCAGCAGCTTCCGGACGGAATCCTACGAGCAGTACTTC. The chain employs TRBV5-1 and TRBJ2-7; D call uncertain. CDR1 and CDR2 (germline): SGHRS, YFSETQ. CDR3 length: 14 residues. V lost 2 bases, J lost 1 base, and 10 bases lay in between. The full variable domain, completed using reference TRBV5-1 and TRBJ2-7, is KAGVTQTPRYLIKTRGQQVTLSCSPISGHRSVSWYQQTPGQGLQFLFEYFSETQRNKGNFPGRFSGRQFSNSRSEMNVSTLELGDSALYLCASSFRTESYEQYFGPGTRLTVT.

The V gene is TRBV15, the J gene TRBJ2-2, with a tentative D call TRBD1 (5 bases). V lost 0 bases, J lost 7 bases, and 6 bases lay in between. CDR3 size: 13 residues. Germline CDR1 is LNHNV and CDR2 is YYDKDF (reference sequence). CDR3 residues: CATSRDRDGELFF. CDR3 nucleotides: TGTGCCACCAGCAGAGACAGGGACGGGGAGCTGTTTTTT.

This clonotype was counted a few times. The gene calls are TRBV6-5 and TRBJ2-5, with 9 bases that match TRBD1. This CDR3 spans 15 amino acids. J was trimmed by 1 base and V by 7 bases; bases with no gene match: 7. Germline lookup yields CDR1 MNHEY and CDR2 SVGAGI. CDR3 coding DNA: TGTGCCAGCACCCGGACAGGGGCTATCCAAGAGACCCAGTACTTC. As protein: CASTRTGAIQETQYF.

The V and J genes are TRBV25-1 and TRBJ1-2; the D gene is possibly TRBD1 (6 bases). Deletions cut 8 bases from V and 0 bases from J, with 10 bases between. The CDR3 is 13 residues long. The germline CDR1 and CDR2 sequences are MGHDK and SYGVNS. DNA for the CDR3: TGTGCCAGCCGCGGGGACACTAACTATGGCTACACCTTC. It yields the protein CASRGDTNYGYTF.

The table lists this clonotype with many counts. The rearrangement uses TRBV20-1 and TRBJ1-4; TRBD1 agrees at 9 bases. This CDR3 is built from 13 residues. Losses at the gene ends were 7 bases for V and 8 bases for J; bases not matched to a gene: 8. The germline V gene has CDR1 DFQATT and CDR2 SNEGSKA (reference sequence). The chain's CDR3 is CSGFTGQGEKLFF. Here the CDR3 DNA reads TGCAGTGGTTTTACGGGACAGGGCGAAAAACTGTTTTTT.

The genes are TRBV5-1 and TRBJ2-6; D is uncertain. The CDR3 consists of 15 residues. V gave up 1 base and J gave up 2 bases, with 7 bases separating them. Per the germline V gene, CDR1 is SGHRS and CDR2 is YFSETQ. CDR3 DNA: TGCGCCAGCAGCTTGAGGGAAACTGGGGCCAACGTCCTGACTTTC. This encodes CASSLRETGANVLTF.

This clonotype was recorded a few times. The J gene is TRBJ2-5, the V gene TRBV5-1, with D possibly being TRBD2 (6 bases). V gave up 4 bases and J gave up 5 bases, with 15 bases separating them. Per germline, CDR1 SGHRS and CDR2 YFSETQ. The CDR3 covers 14 residues. CDR3 sequence: CASSLRRGGETQYF. CDR3 nucleotides: TGCGCCAGCAGCCTCCGGAGGGGTGGGGAGACCCAGTACTTC.

This clonotype was seen many times. The V call is TRBV5-5, the J call TRBJ2-7; D gene uncertain. V lost 5 bases, J lost 4 bases, and 22 bases lay in between. The CDR3 extends over 16 amino acids. The germline V gene encodes CDR1 SGHKS and CDR2 YYEKEE (reference sequence). The chain's CDR3 is CASRTLKGKGIYEQYV. The CDR3 DNA reads TGTGCCAGCAGAACGCTGAAGGGCAAGGGTATTTACGAGCAGTACGTC.

This clonotype was seen repeatedly, ten times or more. This chain joins TRBV29-1 and TRBJ2-7; 11 bases are shared with TRBD1. The CDR3 runs 14 residues. Germline lookup yields CDR1 SQVTM and CDR2 ANQGSEA. V was pared by 4 bases and J by 0 bases, with 2 bases of the junction left unmatched. The CDR3 bases are TGCAGCGTTGCGGGGACAGGGGGCTCCTACGAGCAGTACTTC. It encodes CSVAGTGGSYEQYF.

The rearrangement joins TRBV5-1 to TRBJ1-3; D not resolved. Per germline, CDR1 SGHRS and CDR2 YFSETQ. The CDR3 totals 15 residues. The germline V and J ends were trimmed by 2 bases and 0 bases, with 9 bases remaining between them. CDR3 in DNA: TGCGCCAGCAGCTTACTCCCTACCTCTGGAAACACCATATATTTT. Translation gives CASSLLPTSGNTIYF.

J is TRBJ2-3 and V is TRBV3-1, with 9 bases lining up with TRBD2. Unmatched junction bases numbered 8, after V lost 4 bases and J lost 15 bases. Per germline, CDR1 LGHDT and CDR2 YNNKEL (reference sequence). This CDR3 region has 12 residues. The CDR3 here is CASSRIAGDQYF. Written as DNA, the CDR3 is TGTGCCAGCAGCCGAATAGCGGGGGATCAATATTTT.

This chain links TRBV5-1 with TRBJ2-7; a weak D match, TRBD1 (6 bases). Germline CDR1 is SGHRS and CDR2 is YFSETQ. V gave up 5 bases and J gave up 6 bases, with 6 bases separating them. The length of the CDR3 is 10 residues. The DNA for the CDR3 is TGCGCCAGCAGGGGGGCCGAGCAGTACTTC. This translates into CASRGAEQYF.

This clonotype was seen ten or more times. The rearrangement joins TRBV4-1 to TRBJ2-2, with D tentatively TRBD1 (6 bases). The CDR3 covers 15 residues. Trimming shortened V by 3 bases and J by 1 base, and 9 bases separated the two germline ends. Per germline, CDR1 MGHRA and CDR2 YSYEKL. The CDR3, as DNA: TGCGCCAGCAGCCAGGGGGCTAAGAACACCGGGGAGCTGTTTTTT. Translation: CASSQGAKNTGELFF.

The chain links TRBV2 to TRBJ2-1, with TRBD2 as a possible D gene (6 bases). V lost 6 bases to trimming and J lost 6 bases, with 15 bases between them. This CDR3 spans 14 amino acids. The germline V gene encodes CDR1 SNHLY and CDR2 FYNNEI. The chain's CDR3 is CASRSRLVGNEQFF. The CDR3 DNA is TGTGCCAGCAGATCAAGACTAGTTGGCAATGAGCAGTTCTTC.

This clonotype was recorded many times. The genes are TRBV29-1 and TRBJ1-2; D gene uncertain. The germline CDR1 and CDR2 sequences are SQVTM and ANQGSEA. This CDR3 region has 13 residues. Deletions cut 0 bases from V and 8 bases from J, with 13 bases between. CDR3 sequence (DNA): TGCAGCGTTGAAGAATGGACCTCCCGGGGCTACACCTTC. This codes for CSVEEWTSRGYTF.

This clonotype has ten or more counts. The CDR3 sequence: CASSSGLALETQYF. The CDR3 DNA reads as TGTGCCAGCAGCTCGGGACTAGCGTTAGAGACCCAGTACTTC. The V call is TRBV7-2, the J call TRBJ2-5; 10 positions match TRBD2. V lost 4 bases to trimming and J lost 4 bases; unmatched junction nucleotides: 3. This CDR3 has 14 amino acids. Germline lookup yields CDR1 SGHTA and CDR2 FQGNSA.

This clonotype was found many times. This sequence joins TRBV12-3 or TRBV12-4 and TRBJ2-5; D is undetermined. This CDR3 comprises 11 residues. V was shortened by 6 bases and J by 5 bases, with 7 bases between the two germline ends. This CDR3 reads CASSDGETQYF. The CDR3 nucleotides read TGTGCCAGCAGCGATGGGGAGACCCAGTACTTC.

This clonotype came up many times. This chain joins TRBV12-3 or TRBV12-4 and TRBJ2-3; D remains unclear. This CDR3 contains 14 residues. Deletions cut 3 bases from V and 0 bases from J, with 7 bases between. CDR3 bases: TGTGCCAGCAGTTTGGAGCTAAGCACAGATACGCAGTATTTT. The encoded protein is CASSLELSTDTQYF.

The DNA for the CDR3 is TGCGCCAGCAGCTTCACCGGGCTACCCTACGAGCAGTACTTC. Its protein is CASSFTGLPYEQYF. The chain uses TRBV5-1 and TRBJ2-7; D remains unclear. CDR3 size: 14 residues. In germline, CDR1 is SGHRS, CDR2 YFSETQ. Trimming left V 2 bases short and J 2 bases short, with 11 bases between. The entire variable domain, with the rest obtained from reference TRBV5-1 and TRBJ2-7, is as follows: KAGVTQTPRYLIKTRGQQVTLSCSPISGHRSVSWYQQTPGQGLQFLFEYFSETQRNKGNFPGRFSGRQFSNSRSEMNVSTLELGDSALYLCASSFTGLPYEQYFGPGTRLTVT.